These 18 T cell receptor beta chains share one sample of origin, sequenced in a study of blood T cell repertoires in COVID-19. This table comes from immunoSEQ multiplex PCR, and its TCRdb copy is limited to in-frame clones, with some not included. The repertoire has hundreds of thousands of clones, 90% of them found once; the top ten carry 2% to 3%. Sequenced input: PBMCs or T cells enriched from blood (not recorded which). Receptors originate from a man between 60 and 75 years old who had recovered from COVID-19.

The V and J genes are TRBV2 and TRBJ1-2; possibly TRBD1 for D (6 bases). The CDR3 loop spans 13 amino acids. CDR1 is SNHLY and CDR2 is FYNNEI in the germline V gene. V gave up 5 bases and J gave up 7 bases, with 14 bases separating them. The CDR3 reads CASSFRGAGGYTF. Written as DNA, the CDR3 is TGTGCCAGCAGTTTTCGGGGGGCGGGTGGCTACACCTTC.

The V and J genes are TRBV27 and TRBJ1-2; weak D call: TRBD1 (6 bases). Looked up from germline, CDR1 is MNHEY and CDR2 is SMNVEV (reference sequence). Trimming removed 2 bases from V and 3 bases from J, with 19 bases in between. The CDR3 is 17 residues long. For the CDR3, the DNA is TGTGCCAGCAGTTTAAGTGGGCAGGGGAAGATCTACTATGGCTACACCTTC. It yields the protein CASSLSGQGKIYYGYTF.

The rearrangement joins TRBV5-1 to TRBJ2-5; D is possibly TRBD1 (5 bases). From germline, CDR1 is SGHRS and CDR2 YFSETQ. This CDR3 comprises 15 residues. The V end lost 1 base, the J end lost 3 bases, and 13 bases lay between the germline ends. In nucleotides, the CDR3 is TGCGCCAGCAGCTTGTGGGGCAGCCTGAAAGAGACCCAGTACTTC. Encoded protein: CASSLWGSLKETQYF. Together with reference TRBV5-1 and TRBJ2-5, the CDR3 gives the full variable domain: KAGVTQTPRYLIKTRGQQVTLSCSPISGHRSVSWYQQTPGQGLQFLFEYFSETQRNKGNFPGRFSGRQFSNSRSEMNVSTLELGDSALYLCASSLWGSLKETQYFGPGTRLLVL.

This chain uses TRBV7-2 with TRBJ2-7, with a weak D call TRBD1 (5 bases). V lost 5 bases and J 5 bases, leaving 13 bases between the germline ends. This CDR3 spans 13 amino acids. Germline values: CDR1 SGHTA, CDR2 FQGNSA. This chain's CDR3 is CASSNGQRHEQYF. CDR3 nucleotides: TGTGCCAGCAGCAATGGACAACGCCACGAGCAGTACTTC.

This rearrangement joins TRBV5-1 to TRBJ1-1; 9 positions agree with TRBD1. J gave up 7 bases and V 3 bases, and 4 bases lay outside the gene matches. The V gene's germline CDR1 is SGHRS and CDR2 YFSETQ. This CDR3 is built from 13 residues. CDR3 in DNA: TGCGCCAGCAGCTGGGGACAGGGCGGTGAAGCTTTCTTT. Translation gives CASSWGQGGEAFF.

The genes are TRBV19 and TRBJ1-2; 10 nucleotides match TRBD1. V was pared by 11 bases and J by 8 bases, with 8 bases of the junction left unmatched. This CDR3 is built from 12 residues. CDR1 LNHDA and CDR2 SQIVND come from the germline V gene (reference sequence). CDR3 coding DNA: TGTGCCGGATGGACAGGGGGATTCGGCTACACCTTC. The encoded protein is CAGWTGGFGYTF. The full variable domain, its missing parts supplied by reference TRBV19 and TRBJ1-2, is DGGITQSPKYLFRKEGQNVTLSCEQNLNHDAMYWYRQDPGQGLRLIYYSQIVNDFQKGDIAEGYSVSREKKESFPLTVTSAQKNPTAFYLCAGWTGGFGYTFGSGTRLTVV.

Here the CDR3 reads CASSSHRGSNSPLHF. CDR3 in DNA: TGTGCCAGCAGCTCTCACAGGGGTTCTAATTCACCCCTCCACTTT. The chain links TRBV7-6 to TRBJ1-6; the match to TRBD1 covers 7 bases. Germline V gives CDR1 SGHVS, CDR2 FNYEAQ. J lost 6 bases, V lost 4 bases, and 6 bases had no gene match. The CDR3 is 15 residues long.

The rearrangement joins TRBV7-3 to TRBJ2-3; 16 bases map to TRBD2. Trimming removed 5 bases from V and 6 bases from J; junction bases left unmatched: 5. Germline V gives CDR1 SGHTA, CDR2 FQGTGA. The CDR3 contains 16 residues. The DNA of the CDR3 is TGTGCCAGCAGCCCGGGACTAGCGGGGGGGCGGGATACGCAGTATTTT. As protein: CASSPGLAGGRDTQYF.

The chain uses TRBV11-2 and TRBJ1-1; no clear D. V gave up 5 bases and J gave up 4 bases, with 8 bases separating them. Germline V CDR1 and CDR2: SGHAT, FQNNGV. The CDR3 length is 12 residues. In nucleotides, the CDR3 is TGTGCCAGCAGCCGTAGTAGCACTGAAGCTTTCTTT. Translating gives CASSRSSTEAFF. The variable domain in full, with the rest retrieved from reference TRBV11-2 and TRBJ1-1, is EAGVAQSPRYKIIEKRQSVAFWCNPISGHATLYWYQQILGQGPKLLIQFQNNGVVDDSQLPKDRFSAERLKGVDSTLKIQPAKLEDSAVYLCASSRSSTEAFFGQGTRLTVV.

V usage is TRBV19 and J usage is TRBJ1-5, with 10 bases lining up with TRBD1. Germline V gene lookup returns CDR1 LNHDA and CDR2 SQIVND (reference sequence). The CDR3 totals 19 residues. After removal of 6 bases from V and 2 bases from J, the junction contained 16 bases not matched to a gene. The CDR3, as DNA: TGTGCCAGTAGGGAAGAAGGGACAGGGGCGTTTTCGGGCAATCAGCCCCAGCATTTT. It specifies CASREEGTGAFSGNQPQHF.

The chain is built from TRBV12-3 or TRBV12-4 and TRBJ2-7; 7 bases fit TRBD2. The CDR3 loop spans 13 amino acids. Trimming at V came to 6 bases and at J to 3 bases, leaving 5 bases not matched to a gene. The CDR3 spells CASRPPGGYEQYF. For the CDR3, the DNA is TGTGCCAGCAGGCCGCCGGGGGGCTACGAGCAGTACTTC.

This clone was recorded at least ten times. This sequence joins TRBV6-4 and TRBJ2-3, with 7 nucleotides matching TRBD2. Germline V gene data show CDR1 as MRHNA and CDR2 as SNTAGT. J gave up 2 bases and V 5 bases, and 7 bases lay outside the gene matches. This CDR3 has 15 residues. CDR3 coding DNA: TGTGCCAGCAGTAAAAGCGGGACCTTCACAGATACGCAGTATTTT. Its protein product is CASSKSGTFTDTQYF.

V usage is TRBV6-5 and J usage is TRBJ2-1; 10 nucleotides match TRBD2. The V gene's germline CDR1 is MNHEY and CDR2 SVGAGI. The V and J ends lost 0 bases and 8 bases, in that order; junction bases with no gene match: 1. This CDR3 spans 14 amino acids. The CDR3 nucleotides are TGTGCCAGCAGTTACTCCCTAGCGGGAGATGAGCAGTTCTTC. It encodes CASSYSLAGDEQFF.

The rearrangement uses TRBV4-1 and TRBJ2-5; D may be TRBD2 (5 bases). CDR3 length: 18 amino acids. Germline V CDR1 and CDR2: MGHRA, YSYEKL. Trimming left V 0 bases short and J 4 bases short, with 21 bases between. The CDR3 nucleotides are TGCGCCAGCAGCCAAGATAGACCTGGGCCATATGAGGGAGAGACCCAGTACTTC. Translated, it gives CASSQDRPGPYEGETQYF.

The chain joins TRBV5-5 to TRBJ2-2; TRBD2 aligns across 16 bases. The CDR3 spans 17 residues. CDR1 SGHKS and CDR2 YYEKEE come from the germline V gene (reference sequence). J gave up 4 bases and V 4 bases, and 4 bases lay outside the gene matches. The CDR3 DNA reads as TGTGCCAGCAGCCCGGGACTAGCGGGAGGGCCCACCGGGGAGCTGTTTTTT. Translation: CASSPGLAGGPTGELFF.

The chain carries TRBV3-1 (or the pseudogene TRBV3-2) and TRBJ1-1; D possibly corresponds to TRBD1 (6 bases). The CDR3 consists of 16 residues. The V end was cut by 5 bases, the J end by 3 bases, with 19 bases between. The germline gives CDR1 LGHDT, CDR2 YNNKEL (reference sequence). As DNA, the CDR3 is TGTGCCAGCAGCGTTTGGACTCAGGGGAGGGACACTGAAGCTTTCTTT. Translation: CASSVWTQGRDTEAFF.

The chain links TRBV24-1 to TRBJ2-2, with D maybe TRBD2 (5 bases). With 4 bases removed from V and 2 bases from J, the gap between germline ends came to 19 bases. Germline V gene data show CDR1 as KGHDR and CDR2 as SFDVKD. CDR3 size: 18 residues. CDR3 in DNA: TGTGCCACCAGTGAGACTGGAGGTGCTTCCCCCAACACCGGGGAGCTGTTTTTT. Encoded protein: CATSETGGASPNTGELFF.

The CDR3 bases are TGCGCCAGCAGCTTCGAAGGGGGTCTGGGCTATGGCTACACCTTC. Encoded protein: CASSFEGGLGYGYTF. The chain couples TRBV5-1 to TRBJ1-2; D is perhaps TRBD1 (6 bases). Trimming removed 2 bases from V and 4 bases from J, with 15 bases in between. Germline V gene sequence: CDR1 SGHRS, CDR2 YFSETQ. The CDR3 has 15 amino acids. The whole variable domain, remainder taken from reference TRBV5-1 and TRBJ1-2, is KAGVTQTPRYLIKTRGQQVTLSCSPISGHRSVSWYQQTPGQGLQFLFEYFSETQRNKGNFPGRFSGRQFSNSRSEMNVSTLELGDSALYLCASSFEGGLGYGYTFGSGTRLTVV.